A single sample is the source of the 11 T cell receptor beta chains below, sequenced in a study of cytomegalovirus exposure and HLA in healthy donors. Vbeta (60) and Jbeta (13) primers were used in the PCR. Only in-frame clones appear in the TCRdb table, and some are missing; sequencing was by immunoSEQ multiplex PCR. The table shows 150,000 to 200,000 clones, with around 90% occurring only once. Sequenced: PBMCs. These receptors all stem from a boy aged 2 to 10 in good health and CMV-seronegative.

This sequence joins TRBV10-3 and TRBJ1-5, with 7 bases matching TRBD1. The junction had 2 bases not matched to a gene; V was cut back by 4 bases and J by 2 bases. The germline CDR1 and CDR2 sequences are ENHRY and SYGVKD. CDR3 size: 14 residues. The CDR3 coding sequence is TGTGCCATCAGTGGGGGACAGCGCAATCAGCCCCAGCATTTT. Its protein is CAISGGQRNQPQHF.

The chain carries TRBV27 and TRBJ1-2, with D possibly matching TRBD1 (5 bases). The CDR3 contains 16 residues. Germline V gene sequence: CDR1 MNHEY, CDR2 SMNVEV (reference sequence). V gave up 4 bases and J gave up 5 bases, with 20 bases separating them. The CDR3 reads CASSYGEGTRFYGYTF. DNA of the CDR3: TGTGCCAGCAGTTATGGGGAGGGGACGAGGTTTTATGGCTACACCTTC.

This clone was seen only a few times. CDR3 sequence reads: CASSLGTSDLYEQYF. CDR3 nucleotide sequence: TGTGCCAGCAGCTTAGGGACTAGCGACCTCTACGAGCAGTACTTC. The gene calls are TRBV7-9 and TRBJ2-7; 9 positions agree with TRBD2. Germline V gene sequence: CDR1 SEHNR, CDR2 FQNEAQ (reference sequence). This CDR3 is built from 15 residues. V was pared by 1 base and J by 3 bases, with 4 bases of the junction left unmatched.

The chain links TRBV27 to TRBJ2-7; possible D gene TRBD1, 6 bases. The germline V gene has CDR1 MNHEY and CDR2 SMNVEV (reference sequence). The CDR3 runs to 18 residues. Trimming shortened V by 0 bases and J by 2 bases, and 20 bases separated the two germline ends. The DNA of the CDR3 is TGTGCCAGCAGTTTATCGAACAACCGACAGGCCCGTACCTACGAGCAGTACTTC. Amino acids: CASSLSNNRQARTYEQYF.

V usage is TRBV28 and J usage is TRBJ2-7; 7 bases line up with TRBD1. CDR1 and CDR2 from the germline V gene are MDHEN and SYDVKM. V dropped 8 bases and J dropped 0; count of bases not matched to a gene: 10. CDR3 length: 15 amino acids. CDR3 region: CASQTGQFVSYEQYF. CDR3 DNA: TGTGCCAGCCAAACGGGACAGTTCGTCTCCTACGAGCAGTACTTC.

The V and J genes are TRBV7-8 and TRBJ2-7; unclear D gene. CDR1 and CDR2 (germline): SGHVS, FQNEAQ. The CDR3 contains 15 residues. Trimming shortened V by 5 bases and J by 3 bases, and 17 bases separated the two germline ends. CDR3 coding DNA: TGTGCCAGCAGCCCCGGGTACCTCGGAAACTACGAGCAGTACTTC. It is translated as CASSPGYLGNYEQYF.

J is TRBJ1-5 and V is TRBV19; D is possibly TRBD1 (6 bases). The CDR3 consists of 14 residues. V was pared by 5 bases and J by 5 bases, with 13 bases between. The germline CDR1 and CDR2 sequences are LNHDA and SQIVND (reference sequence). The CDR3 DNA reads TGTGCCAGTAGTCTGGACAGTGGATATCAGCCCCAGCATTTT. Translating gives CASSLDSGYQPQHF.

As regards this clone: The junction departs from germline at one end; a sequencing error may be responsible. The chain uses TRBV27 and TRBJ1-2, with D possibly being TRBD1 (6 bases). Germline V gene lookup returns CDR1 MNHEY and CDR2 SMNVEV (reference sequence). CDR3 length: 13 amino acids. CDR3 protein: CASSFTGNFGYTF. CDR3 sequence (DNA): TGTGCCAGCAGTTTTACAGGGAACTTTGGCTACACCTTC.

The chain uses TRBV28 and TRBJ2-7; the match to TRBD1 covers 7 bases. The junction had 13 bases not matched to a gene; V was cut back by 5 bases and J by 0 bases. CDR3 length: 17 amino acids. Germline V gives CDR1 MDHEN, CDR2 SYDVKM. In nucleotides, the CDR3 is TGTGCCAGCAGTCCACCTTCCGGGACAGCGAACTCCTACGAGCAGTACTTC. Translated: CASSPPSGTANSYEQYF.

A note on this clone: Mismatch with germline at one junction end may stem from a read error. The V call is TRBV5-6, the J call TRBJ1-6; a possible D gene is TRBD1 (5 bases). CDR3 length: 12 amino acids. Germline V gene sequence: CDR1 SGHDT, CDR2 YYEEEE. Written as DNA, the CDR3 is TGTGCCAGCAGCTTGACAAGGGGCGAAACGATCTTT. Translating gives CASSLTRGETIF.

V gene TRBV14 combines with J gene TRBJ1-1; 7 bases align to TRBD1. The CDR3 runs to 15 residues. Germline CDR1 is SGHDN and CDR2 is FVKESK. The V and J ends lost 4 bases and 0 bases, in that order; junction bases with no gene match: 5. The CDR3 protein is CASSLPGQLNTEAFF. Written as DNA, the CDR3 is TGTGCCAGCAGCCTACCGGGACAGCTGAACACTGAAGCTTTCTTT.